This entry is about one TCR beta chain. The data were taken from a study of blood T cell repertoires in COVID-19. Overall study context: COVID-19 samples from acute and convalescent phases originated in the United States, Italy and Spain. T cells, B-cell-depleted T cells, or PBMCs provided the cDNA or gDNA that served as material.

Deletions cut 0 bases from V and 7 bases from J, with 9 bases between. The CDR3 is 13 residues long. CDR1 is GTSNPN and CDR2 is SVGIG in the germline V gene (reference sequence). The authors' processing: Nucleated cell number was recorded as an estimate derived from reference gene primer amplification. Profiled with immunoSEQ multiplex PCR; TCRdb holds only in-frame clones, not every one. V, J and clone size are those of that table, while D and trimming were read from the DNA. The table records 100,000 to 150,000 clones, more than 65% of them present only once. The sequenced material came from peripheral blood. The clonotype comes from a woman between 70 and 85 years old with acute or convalescent COVID-19. The chain is built from TRBV30 and TRBJ2-2; D not certain. CDR3 bases: TGTGCCTGGAGTGTACAAGAGGTCGGGGAGCTGTTTTTT. Translating gives CAWSVQEVGELFF.